This T cell receptor (beta chain) was sequenced during a study of OX40 agonist ivuxolimab in advanced cancers. Regarding the study in general: The costimulatory receptor OX40 (CD134) was targeted by ivuxolimab, a fully human IgG2 agonistic monoclonal antibody. Intravenous ivuxolimab was administered to patients every 2 weeks at six dose levels: 0.01, 0.1, 0.3, 1.5, 3 and 10 mg/kg. Of the approximately 50 patients in dose escalation, 19 had hepatocellular carcinoma, some 15 had melanoma, 9 had renal cell carcinoma and 9 had head and neck cancer. The dose-escalation cohort was around 84% male with a mean age of approximately 60 years, ranging from roughly 23 to 90. Prior anti-PD-1, anti-PD-L1 or anti-CTLA-4 therapy was permitted, and approximately 42% of dose-escalation patients had received checkpoint inhibitors. Three dose-escalation patients achieved partial responses, one with hepatocellular carcinoma and two with cutaneous melanoma. The point of sequencing TCRbeta in the periphery was to test whether ivuxolimab changed TCR sequence diversity and drove clonal T-cell expansion. The paper describes the monotherapy dose-escalation part (N = 52 patients) of the phase I trial of ivuxolimab. Beyond this particular receptor, the publication reports: At doses from 0.1 to 3.0 mg/kg, clonal expansion was seen in both CD4+ and CD8+ blood T cells between baseline and week 6. On average, CD8+ T cells showed more expanded clones than CD4+ T cells after ivuxolimab. Low levels of normalized T-cell clonal expansion were also shown by some nonresponding patients. In the 0.1-3.0 mg/kg groups, partial responders had among the lowest normalized peripheral clonal expansion, particularly in CD8+ T cells. The antigen specificity of the clonally expanded peripheral T cells was not determined.

Genomic DNA was extracted from sorted cells for sequencing of the TCRbeta CDR3 region. TCRbeta CDR3 regions were sequenced using the immunoSEQ Assay. Entries here come from immuneACCESS through TCRdb and include only in-frame sequences with V and J called. Some clones fail to appear in such tables; in the studies checked, an unresolved V gene covers under half of the shortfall, and the cause of the remainder is unknown. This sample is represented by roughly 23,000 clones; around nine tenths of them were singletons. The ten largest clonotypes hold approximately 30% of the sample. Looking up the germline V gene yields CDR1 SGHRS and CDR2 YFSETQ. The CDR3, cysteine through phenylalanine, is 14 amino acids long. Only the CDR3 part of the read is kept: 42 bases, read in frame from the first base. The V end loses 4 bases and the J end loses 6 bases, and a stretch of 17 bases separates them. This clone was recorded a few times. Its binding antigen is unknown. No base quality information exists; no much larger clone differs at one position.

The trial excluded patients who had a history of autoimmune disease or who were on systemic immunosuppression. Peripheral blood for TCR sequencing was collected from all dose cohorts at baseline, on cycle 4 day 1, and on cycle 7 day 1. The samples were drawn from a first-in-human, open-label, multicenter phase I dose-escalation trial of ivuxolimab. The trial enrolled adults with locally advanced or metastatic head and neck squamous cell, hepatocellular, melanoma or renal cell carcinoma. Before TCR sequencing, CD4+ and CD8+ T cells were separately sorted from peripheral blood. The specimen was CD4+ or CD8+ T cells sorted from blood, collected in a trial of the OX40 agonist ivuxolimab. The chain links TRBV5-1 with TRBJ2-7; there is no confident call for the D gene. The clonotype was recovered from an adult with an advanced solid tumor such as melanoma, head and neck, liver or kidney cancer. The DNA is as follows: TGCGCCAGCAGCCCGGTGAGGCTAGGCTCCGAGCAGTACTTC. The resulting protein is CASSPVRLGSEQYF.